This T cell receptor beta chain was identified in a study of graft-versus-host responses after intestinal transplantation. Study details: Isolated intestinal, liver-intestinal, or multivisceral transplants had been given to the recipients. Findings of the study overall: Early after transplant, HvG clones declined as circulating GvH clones peaked.

With 4 bases removed from V and 8 bases from J, the gap between germline ends came to 14 bases. From germline, CDR1 is ENHRY and CDR2 SYGVKD. This CDR3 spans 13 amino acids. The table lists this clone with a few counts. Its antigen is unknown. Generated by immunoSEQ multiplex PCR, the TCRdb table keeps only in-frame clones and is missing some. The data contain some 85,000 clones, roughly 91% of them singletons. This chain joins TRBV10-3 and TRBJ1-2; D possibly corresponds to TRBD1 (5 bases). Sequences were derived from unstimulated CD8+ T cells sorted from spleen or lymph node cells, sampled before transplant. The origin of this receptor is a human donor who was the organ donor for an intestinal transplant. This CDR3 is CAISGGVTEGYTF. The CDR3 DNA sequence: TGTGCCATCAGTGGGGGAGTGACAGAGGGCTACACCTTC.